This T cell receptor beta chain was sequenced in a study of T cell repertoires in ileal Crohn's disease. Overall study context: About half of patients got postoperative therapy: around ten thiopurines, approximately 18 anti-TNF. General study points: Compared with non-smokers, active smokers at surgery showed more clonal expansions. Every patient over 26.8% clonality showed endoscopic recurrence.

Germline V gene data show CDR1 as MDHEN and CDR2 as SYDVKM. The CDR3 loop spans 16 amino acids. With 3 bases clipped from V and 2 bases from J, the junction kept 4 bases outside the gene matches. Regarding this clone: What it binds is not known.

Roughly 0.55 micrograms of biopsy DNA per sample underwent TCRB immunosequencing. TCRdb's copy holds only in-frame clones and misses some; the assay was immunoSEQ multiplex PCR. The repertoire holds roughly 60,000 clones, with 85% to 90% as singletons. The time point: neoterminal ileum biopsy at postoperative endoscopy, about 6 months after surgery. Input material: ileal tissue. This clonotype originated in an adult with Crohn's disease. V usage is TRBV28 and J usage is TRBJ2-2; 9 bases are a match to TRBD1. Here the CDR3 reads CASSFRDRENTGELFF. DNA for the CDR3: TGTGCCAGCAGTTTCCGGGACAGGGAAAACACCGGGGAGCTGTTTTTT.